These T cell receptor beta chains were read from a single sample in a study of OX40 agonist ivuxolimab in advanced cancers. Sequenced by immunoSEQ multiplex PCR; TCRdb stores in-frame clones only, minus some. The sample lists approximately 28,000 clones, roughly nine tenths occurring once. Sequenced material: CD4+ or CD8+ T cells sorted from blood, taken in a trial of the OX40 agonist ivuxolimab. All receptors come from an adult with an advanced solid tumor such as melanoma, head and neck, liver or kidney cancer. CDR3s include the opening cysteine and the closing phenylalanine or tryptophan. D genes are given only for firm matches. Expanded clones are given a class, and other clones once, few, many or no size at all.

CDR3aa: CASSLVDSGNTIYF
CDR3nt: TGTGCCAGCAGTTTGGTGGACTCTGGAAACACCATATATTTT
v_gene: TRBV5-4
d_gene: -
j_gene: TRBJ1-3
abundance: -
len: 14

CDR3aa: CASSPGQGGTGELFF
CDR3nt: TGCGCCAGCAGCCCGGGACAGGGGGGCACCGGGGAGCTGTTTTTT
v_gene: TRBV5-1
d_gene: TRBD1
j_gene: TRBJ2-2
abundance: -
len: 15

CDR3aa: CASSLPGLADSDTQYF
CDR3nt: TGTGCCAGCAGCCTACCGGGACTAGCTGACTCAGATACGCAGTATTTT
v_gene: TRBV7-9
d_gene: TRBD2
j_gene: TRBJ2-3
abundance: -
len: 16

CDR3aa: CASSEFGESTGGVYGYTF
CDR3nt: TGTGCCAGCAGTGAATTCGGGGAATCTACAGGGGGCGTCTATGGCTACACCTTC
v_gene: TRBV25-1
d_gene: TRBD1
j_gene: TRBJ1-2
abundance: -
len: 18

CDR3aa: CASSEPPGGEYNEQFF
CDR3nt: TGCGCCAGCAGTGAGCCCCCGGGGGGGGAATACAATGAGCAGTTCTTC
v_gene: TRBV10-1
d_gene: TRBD2
j_gene: TRBJ2-1
abundance: once
len: 16

CDR3aa: CASSLARAPRGQYF
CDR3nt: TGTGCCAGCAGCTTAGCGCGGGCTCCACGGGGGCAGTACTTC
v_gene: TRBV7-9
d_gene: -
j_gene: TRBJ2-7
abundance: -
len: 14

CDR3aa: CAINPTGNYGYTF
CDR3nt: TGTGCCATCAATCCGACAGGGAACTATGGCTACACCTTC
v_gene: TRBV10-3
d_gene: TRBD1
j_gene: TRBJ1-2
abundance: -
len: 13

CDR3aa: CASTKDPGGGTEAFF
CDR3nt: TGTGCCAGCACGAAAGACCCCGGAGGGGGCACTGAAGCTTTCTTT
v_gene: TRBV6-4
d_gene: -
j_gene: TRBJ1-1
abundance: few
len: 15

CDR3aa: CAWSVFTNEQFF
CDR3nt: TGTGCCTGGAGTGTCTTCACCAATGAGCAGTTCTTC
v_gene: TRBV30
d_gene: -
j_gene: TRBJ2-1
abundance: once
len: 12

CDR3aa: CASSAGTDLYYGYTF
CDR3nt: TGTGCCAGCAGCGCAGGGACAGATCTATACTATGGCTACACCTTC
v_gene: TRBV9
d_gene: TRBD1
j_gene: TRBJ1-2
abundance: few
len: 15

CDR3aa: CASSSLVGGDQETQYF
CDR3nt: TGTGCCAGCAGCTCGTTGGTGGGGGGCGATCAAGAGACCCAGTACTTC
v_gene: TRBV7-9
d_gene: -
j_gene: TRBJ2-5
abundance: once
len: 16

CDR3aa: CASSEPIGQGWNTEAFF
CDR3nt: TGTGCCAGCAGTGAACCAATCGGACAGGGATGGAACACTGAAGCTTTCTTT
v_gene: TRBV6-1
d_gene: TRBD1
j_gene: TRBJ1-1
abundance: -
len: 17

CDR3aa: CASSLGGLYNEQFF
CDR3nt: TGTGCCAGCAGCTTGGGGGGCCTCTACAATGAGCAGTTCTTC
v_gene: TRBV7-8
d_gene: -
j_gene: TRBJ2-1
abundance: -
len: 14

CDR3aa: CASSFRDLRTEAFF
CDR3nt: TGTGCCAGCAGTTTTCGTGACCTGAGGACTGAAGCTTTCTTT
v_gene: TRBV27
d_gene: -
j_gene: TRBJ1-1
abundance: -
len: 14

CDR3aa: CAISESRSNEQFF
CDR3nt: TGTGCCATCAGTGAGTCGAGGAGCAATGAGCAGTTCTTC
v_gene: TRBV10-3
d_gene: -
j_gene: TRBJ2-1
abundance: -
len: 13

CDR3aa: CASSFRGQGSNEQYF
CDR3nt: TGTGCCAGCAGCTTCCGAGGACAGGGGAGTAACGAGCAGTACTTC
v_gene: TRBV7-8
d_gene: TRBD1
j_gene: TRBJ2-7
abundance: -
len: 15

CDR3aa: CASQTLEGNYGYTF
CDR3nt: TGTGCCAGCCAGACTCTCGAGGGCAACTATGGCTACACCTTC
v_gene: TRBV25-1
d_gene: -
j_gene: TRBJ1-2
abundance: -
len: 14

CDR3aa: CASSMTSGSYNEQFF
CDR3nt: TGTGCCAGTAGTATGACTAGCGGGAGCTACAATGAGCAGTTCTTC
v_gene: TRBV19
d_gene: TRBD2
j_gene: TRBJ2-1
abundance: -
len: 15

CDR3aa: CASSHPFDEQFF
CDR3nt: TGTGCCAGCAGCCACCCATTCGATGAGCAGTTCTTC
v_gene: TRBV7-6
d_gene: -
j_gene: TRBJ2-1
abundance: -
len: 12

CDR3aa: CAWSPSGTEAFF
CDR3nt: TGTGCCTGGAGTCCCAGTGGGACTGAAGCTTTCTTT
v_gene: TRBV30
d_gene: -
j_gene: TRBJ1-1
abundance: -
len: 12

CDR3aa: CASTSGNYQETQYF
CDR3nt: TGTGCCAGCACCTCAGGAAATTACCAAGAGACCCAGTACTTC
v_gene: TRBV5-8
d_gene: -
j_gene: TRBJ2-5
abundance: -
len: 14

CDR3aa: CASSMGQGVQPQHF
CDR3nt: TGTGCCAGTAGTATGGGACAGGGGGTTCAGCCCCAGCATTTT
v_gene: TRBV19
d_gene: TRBD1
j_gene: TRBJ1-5
abundance: medium-sized
len: 14

CDR3aa: CASSLTDEPYGYTF
CDR3nt: TGTGCCAGCAGCTTAACGGACGAACCCTATGGCTACACCTTC
v_gene: TRBV7-6
d_gene: -
j_gene: TRBJ1-2
abundance: -
len: 14

CDR3aa: CASSDSAGEAGELFF
CDR3nt: TGTGCCAGCAGTGACTCAGCGGGAGAAGCCGGGGAGCTGTTTTTT
v_gene: TRBV6-4
d_gene: TRBD2
j_gene: TRBJ2-2
abundance: -
len: 15

CDR3aa: CASSLSPQGGYEQYF
CDR3nt: TGTGCCAGCAGTTTATCCCCCCAGGGAGGATACGAGCAGTACTTC
v_gene: TRBV27
d_gene: -
j_gene: TRBJ2-7
abundance: -
len: 15

CDR3aa: CASSLSGASYNEQFF
CDR3nt: TGTGCCAGCTCACTCAGCGGGGCCTCCTACAATGAGCAGTTCTTC
v_gene: TRBV18
d_gene: TRBD2
j_gene: TRBJ2-1
abundance: few
len: 15

CDR3aa: CAWSDSPKGEAFF
CDR3nt: TGTGCCTGGAGTGACAGCCCCAAGGGGGAAGCTTTCTTT
v_gene: TRBV30
d_gene: -
j_gene: TRBJ1-1
abundance: -
len: 13

CDR3aa: CASSYSNNEQYF
CDR3nt: TGTGCCAGCAGTTACTCGAACAACGAGCAGTACTTC
v_gene: TRBV6-6
d_gene: -
j_gene: TRBJ2-7
abundance: once
len: 12

CDR3aa: CAWSVLVYEQYF
CDR3nt: TGTGCCTGGAGTGTACTTGTCTACGAGCAGTACTTC
v_gene: TRBV30
d_gene: -
j_gene: TRBJ2-7
abundance: once
len: 12

CDR3aa: CASSERLPNTEAFF
CDR3nt: TGTGCCAGCAGTGAACGGCTGCCGAACACTGAAGCTTTCTTT
v_gene: TRBV6-1
d_gene: -
j_gene: TRBJ1-1
abundance: -
len: 14

CDR3aa: CASSNSGTTYEQYF
CDR3nt: TGTGCCAGCAGCAACAGCGGGACGACCTACGAGCAGTACTTC
v_gene: TRBV6-1
d_gene: TRBD2
j_gene: TRBJ2-7
abundance: -
len: 14

CDR3aa: CASRPGQGTDTQYF
CDR3nt: TGTGCCAGCAGGCCGGGACAGGGGACAGATACGCAGTATTTT
v_gene: TRBV6-5
d_gene: TRBD1
j_gene: TRBJ2-3
abundance: -
len: 14

CDR3aa: CASSLDIVGQAIGGYTF
CDR3nt: TGTGCCAGCAGCTTGGATATTGTCGGGCAGGCCATAGGGGGCTACACCTTC
v_gene: TRBV5-8
d_gene: -
j_gene: TRBJ1-2
abundance: -
len: 17

CDR3aa: CASSSRTGGLTDTQYF
CDR3nt: TGTGCCAGCAGCTCCCGGACAGGGGGCCTCACAGATACGCAGTATTTT
v_gene: TRBV14
d_gene: TRBD1
j_gene: TRBJ2-3
abundance: -
len: 16

CDR3aa: CASSKKDRENQPQHF
CDR3nt: TGTGCCAGCAGTAAAAAGGACAGGGAAAATCAGCCCCAGCATTTT
v_gene: TRBV27
d_gene: TRBD1
j_gene: TRBJ1-5
abundance: -
len: 15

CDR3aa: CASSSWGTDAYNEQFF
CDR3nt: TGCGCCAGCAGCTCGTGGGGAACTGATGCCTACAATGAGCAGTTCTTC
v_gene: TRBV5-1
d_gene: -
j_gene: TRBJ2-1
abundance: once
len: 16

CDR3aa: CASSSPRGQGTGELFF
CDR3nt: TGTGCCAGCAGTTCCCCAAGGGGTCAGGGAACCGGGGAGCTGTTTTTT
v_gene: TRBV28
d_gene: -
j_gene: TRBJ2-2
abundance: -
len: 16

CDR3aa: CASSGGLQHYEQYF
CDR3nt: TGTGCCAGCAGCGGGGGACTACAACACTACGAGCAGTACTTC
v_gene: TRBV7-6
d_gene: TRBD2
j_gene: TRBJ2-7
abundance: -
len: 14

CDR3aa: CASSLGIVDSPLHF
CDR3nt: TGTGCCAGCAGCTTGGGCATAGTCGATTCACCCCTCCACTTT
v_gene: TRBV7-3
d_gene: -
j_gene: TRBJ1-6
abundance: -
len: 14